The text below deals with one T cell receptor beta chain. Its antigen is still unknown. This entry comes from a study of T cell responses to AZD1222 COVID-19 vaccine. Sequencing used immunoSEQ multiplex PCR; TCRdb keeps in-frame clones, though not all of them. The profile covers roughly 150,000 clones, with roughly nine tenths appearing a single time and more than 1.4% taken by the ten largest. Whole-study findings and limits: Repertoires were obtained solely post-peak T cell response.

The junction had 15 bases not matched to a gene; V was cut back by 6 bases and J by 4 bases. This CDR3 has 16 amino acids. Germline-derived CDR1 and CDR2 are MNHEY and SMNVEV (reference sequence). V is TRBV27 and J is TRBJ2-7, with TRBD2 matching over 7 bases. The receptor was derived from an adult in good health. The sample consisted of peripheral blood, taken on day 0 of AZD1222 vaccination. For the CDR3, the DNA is TGTGCCAGCAGATTTGCCATGACTAGCCCCTTATACGAGCAGTACTTC. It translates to CASRFAMTSPLYEQYF.